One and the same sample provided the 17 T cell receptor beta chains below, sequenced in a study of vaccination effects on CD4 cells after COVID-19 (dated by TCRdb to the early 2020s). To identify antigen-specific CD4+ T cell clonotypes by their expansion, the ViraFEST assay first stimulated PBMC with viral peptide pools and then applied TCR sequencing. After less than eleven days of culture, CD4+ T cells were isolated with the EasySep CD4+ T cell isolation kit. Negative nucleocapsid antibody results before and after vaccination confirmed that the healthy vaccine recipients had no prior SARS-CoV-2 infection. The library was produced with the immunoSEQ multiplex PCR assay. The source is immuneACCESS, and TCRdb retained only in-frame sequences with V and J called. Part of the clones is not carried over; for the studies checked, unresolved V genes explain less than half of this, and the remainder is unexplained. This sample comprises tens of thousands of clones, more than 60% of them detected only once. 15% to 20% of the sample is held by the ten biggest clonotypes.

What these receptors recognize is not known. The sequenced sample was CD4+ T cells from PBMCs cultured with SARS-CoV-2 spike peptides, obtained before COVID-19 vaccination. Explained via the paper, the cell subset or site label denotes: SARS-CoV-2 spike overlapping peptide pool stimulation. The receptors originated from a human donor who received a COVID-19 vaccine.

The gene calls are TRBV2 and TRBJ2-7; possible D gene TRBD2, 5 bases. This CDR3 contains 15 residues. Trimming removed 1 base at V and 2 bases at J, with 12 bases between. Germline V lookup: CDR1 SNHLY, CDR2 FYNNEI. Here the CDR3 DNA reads TGTGCCAGCAGTGAAGTAGGCGGGTCGGCCTACGAGCAGTACTTC. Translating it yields CASSEVGGSAYEQYF.

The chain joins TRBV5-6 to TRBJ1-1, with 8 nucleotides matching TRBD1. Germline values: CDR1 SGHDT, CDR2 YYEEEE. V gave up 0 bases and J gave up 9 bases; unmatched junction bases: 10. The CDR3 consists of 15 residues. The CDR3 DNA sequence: TGTGCCAGCAGCTTGGCCCTCACAGGGGGGTATCAAGCTTTCTTT. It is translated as CASSLALTGGYQAFF.

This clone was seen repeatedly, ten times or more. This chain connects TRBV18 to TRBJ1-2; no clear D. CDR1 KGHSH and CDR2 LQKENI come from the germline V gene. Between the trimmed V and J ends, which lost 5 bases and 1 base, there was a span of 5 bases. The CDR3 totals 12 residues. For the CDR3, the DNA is TGTGCCAGCTCAGACAATAACTATGGCTACACCTTC. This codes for CASSDNNYGYTF.

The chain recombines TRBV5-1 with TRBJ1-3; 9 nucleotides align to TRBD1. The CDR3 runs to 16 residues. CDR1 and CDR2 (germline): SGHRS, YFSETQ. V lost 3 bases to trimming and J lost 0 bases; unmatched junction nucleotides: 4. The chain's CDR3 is CASSWDRVASGNTIYF. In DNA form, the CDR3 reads TGCGCCAGCAGCTGGGACAGGGTTGCCTCTGGAAACACCATATATTTT.

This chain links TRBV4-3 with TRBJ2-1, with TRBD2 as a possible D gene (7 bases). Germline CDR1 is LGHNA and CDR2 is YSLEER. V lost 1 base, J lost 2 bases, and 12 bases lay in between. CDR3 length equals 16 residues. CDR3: CASSQVRGGAYNEQFF. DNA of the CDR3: TGCGCCAGCAGCCAAGTCAGAGGGGGGGCCTACAATGAGCAGTTCTTC.

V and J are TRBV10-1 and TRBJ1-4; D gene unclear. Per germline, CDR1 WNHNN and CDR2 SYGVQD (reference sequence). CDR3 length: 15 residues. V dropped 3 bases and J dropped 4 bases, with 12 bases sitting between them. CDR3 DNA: TGCGCCAGCAGTGAATTGTCGGATGATAATGAAAAACTGTTTTTT. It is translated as CASSELSDDNEKLFF.

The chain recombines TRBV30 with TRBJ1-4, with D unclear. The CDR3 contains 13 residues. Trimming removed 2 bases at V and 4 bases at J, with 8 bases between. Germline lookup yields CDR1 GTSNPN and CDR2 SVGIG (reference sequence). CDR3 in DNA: TGTGCCTGGAGTTCTGACTATAATGAAAAACTGTTTTTT. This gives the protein CAWSSDYNEKLFF.

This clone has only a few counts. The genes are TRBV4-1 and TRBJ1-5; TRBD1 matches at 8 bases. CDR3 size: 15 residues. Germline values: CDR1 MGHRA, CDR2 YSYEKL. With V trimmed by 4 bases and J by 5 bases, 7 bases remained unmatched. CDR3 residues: CASSPWKQGDQPQHF. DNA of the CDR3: TGCGCCAGCAGCCCTTGGAAACAGGGGGATCAGCCCCAGCATTTT.

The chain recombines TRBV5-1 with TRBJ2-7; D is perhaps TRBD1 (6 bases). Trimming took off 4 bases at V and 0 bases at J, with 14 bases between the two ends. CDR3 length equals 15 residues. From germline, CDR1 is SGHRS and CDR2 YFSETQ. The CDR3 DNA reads TGCGCCAGCAGCCCACAGGGAAGGAGCTCCTACGAGCAGTACTTC. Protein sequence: CASSPQGRSSYEQYF.

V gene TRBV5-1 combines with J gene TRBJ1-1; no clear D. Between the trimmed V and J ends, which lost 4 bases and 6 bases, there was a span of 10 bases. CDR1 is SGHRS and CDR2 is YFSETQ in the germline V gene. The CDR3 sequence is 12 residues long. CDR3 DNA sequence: TGCGCCAGCAGCGAGGGCGGACCTGAAGCTTTCTTT. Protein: CASSEGGPEAFF. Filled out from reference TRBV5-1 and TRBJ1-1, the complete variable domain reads KAGVTQTPRYLIKTRGQQVTLSCSPISGHRSVSWYQQTPGQGLQFLFEYFSETQRNKGNFPGRFSGRQFSNSRSEMNVSTLELGDSALYLCASSEGGPEAFFGQGTRLTVV.

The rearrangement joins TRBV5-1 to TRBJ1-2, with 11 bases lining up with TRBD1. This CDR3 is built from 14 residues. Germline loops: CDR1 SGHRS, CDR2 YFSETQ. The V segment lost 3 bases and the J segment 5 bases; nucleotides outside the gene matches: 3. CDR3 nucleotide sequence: TGCGCCAGCAGCTCGGGGACAGGGGGGTATGGCTACACCTTC. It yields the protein CASSSGTGGYGYTF. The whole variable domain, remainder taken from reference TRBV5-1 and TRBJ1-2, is KAGVTQTPRYLIKTRGQQVTLSCSPISGHRSVSWYQQTPGQGLQFLFEYFSETQRNKGNFPGRFSGRQFSNSRSEMNVSTLELGDSALYLCASSSGTGGYGYTFGSGTRLTVV.

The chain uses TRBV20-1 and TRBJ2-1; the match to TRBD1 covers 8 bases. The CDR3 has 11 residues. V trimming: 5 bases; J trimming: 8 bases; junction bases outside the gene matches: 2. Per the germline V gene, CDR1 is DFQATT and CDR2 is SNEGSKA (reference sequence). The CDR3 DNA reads TGCAGTGCTGGGACAGGTCATGAGCAGTTCTTC. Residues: CSAGTGHEQFF.

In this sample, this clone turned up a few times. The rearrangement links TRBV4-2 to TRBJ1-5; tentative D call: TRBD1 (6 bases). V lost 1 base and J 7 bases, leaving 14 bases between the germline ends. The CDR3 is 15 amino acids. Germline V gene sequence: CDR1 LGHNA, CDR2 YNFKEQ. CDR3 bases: TGTGCCAGCAGCCAAGGACAGGCCCAAGGACAGCCCCAGCATTTT. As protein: CASSQGQAQGQPQHF.

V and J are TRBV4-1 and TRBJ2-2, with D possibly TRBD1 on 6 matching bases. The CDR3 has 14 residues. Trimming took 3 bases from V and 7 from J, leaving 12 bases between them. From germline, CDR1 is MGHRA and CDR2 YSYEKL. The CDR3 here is CASSQAGVRGELFF. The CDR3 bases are TGCGCCAGCAGCCAGGCAGGGGTCCGCGGGGAGCTGTTTTTT.

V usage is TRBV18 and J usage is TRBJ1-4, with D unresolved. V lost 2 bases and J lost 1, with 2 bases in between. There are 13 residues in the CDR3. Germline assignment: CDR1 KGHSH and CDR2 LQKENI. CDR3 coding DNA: TGTGCCAGCTCACCATTAACTAATGAAAAACTGTTTTTT. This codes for CASSPLTNEKLFF.

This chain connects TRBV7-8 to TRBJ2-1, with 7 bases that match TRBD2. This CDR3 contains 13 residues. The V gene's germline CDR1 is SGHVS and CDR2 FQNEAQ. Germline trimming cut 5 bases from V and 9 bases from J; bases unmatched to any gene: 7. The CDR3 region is CASSPSGKGEQFF. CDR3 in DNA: TGTGCCAGCAGCCCGAGCGGGAAGGGTGAGCAGTTCTTC.

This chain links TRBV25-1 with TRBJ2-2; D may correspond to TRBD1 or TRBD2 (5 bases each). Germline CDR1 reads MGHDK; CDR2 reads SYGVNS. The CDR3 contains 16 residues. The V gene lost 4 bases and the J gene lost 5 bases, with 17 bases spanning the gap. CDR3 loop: CASSGRPGSGTGELFF. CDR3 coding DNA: TGTGCCAGCAGTGGCCGGCCAGGGTCGGGGACCGGGGAGCTGTTTTTT.